This entry describes one T cell receptor (beta chain). This specimen comes from a study of blood T cells in healthy people across ages. The V gene end was trimmed by 3 bases and the J gene end by 7 bases; junction bases not matched to a gene: 20. The CDR3 sequence is 20 residues long. CDR1 SGHTA and CDR2 FQGNSA come from the germline V gene. The use of a sample-barcoded 5' primer and a J-beta primer mix characterized a second PCR of 7 to 11 cycles. Every cDNA molecule carried a tag from a template-switch adaptor bearing 12 random nucleotides. A single record per CDR3 protein comes from TCRdb applying MiXCR to the 5' RACE reads. The repertoire has some 560,000 distinct CDR3 sequences, around 27% of them found once; the top ten carry 3% to 4%. These data were also reused for a study on T cells of mothers and their children. That study adds: A few healthy Caucasian mothers, along with their six children, served as the donors.

The receptor's source is a boy younger than 10 in good health. The chain has TRBV7-2 and TRBJ2-1, with 11 bases that match TRBD1. Sequencing input: blood. CDR3 bases: TGTGCCAGCAGCTTTATGGGACAGGGGGGGCGGCTGATAGGGGCGAATGAGCAGTTCTTC. Its translation: CASSFMGQGGRLIGANEQFF.